The clone carrying this TCR beta chain turned up a few times. Its antigen is unidentified. V shed 6 bases and J shed 6 bases, with 17 bases lying between them. CDR3 length equals 15 residues. Germline V gives CDR1 MDHEN, CDR2 SYDVKM. The data are from a study of cytomegalovirus exposure and HLA in healthy donors. Study overall: HLA-typed donors were the source of roughly 85 million unique TCRs held in an early data release.

PCR was performed using 60 Vbeta and 13 Jbeta primers. The assay was immunoSEQ multiplex PCR, and TCRdb's table has in-frame clones only and misses some. The sample lists under 150,000 clones; roughly 70% were seen once. Overall study findings and caveats: For cytomegalovirus status, the classifier reportedly gave diagnoses with high specificity and sensitivity. Researchers counted over 150 TCR beta chains as cytomegalovirus-associated.

The chain has TRBV28 and TRBJ1-4; tentatively, D is TRBD1 (6 bases). The sequenced sample consisted of PBMCs. The TCR comes from a man between 25 and 39 years old in good health and CMV-seronegative. In nucleotides, the CDR3 is TGTGCCAGCAGAGAGGCCGGGACAAGAGATGAAAAACTGTTTTTT. It specifies CASREAGTRDEKLFF. The complete variable domain, with remaining parts taken from reference TRBV28 and TRBJ1-4, reads DVKVTQSSRYLVKRTGEKVFLECVQDMDHENMFWYRQDPGLGLRLIYFSYDVKMKEKGDIPEGYSVSREKKERFSLILESASTNQTSMYLCASREAGTRDEKLFFGSGTQLSVL.